Included here is one TCR beta chain sequence, with context. The data originate from a study of blood T cell repertoires in COVID-19. Assay used: immunoSEQ multiplex PCR; TCRdb lists only in-frame clones, some missing. This table has 200,000 to 250,000 clones, approximately 90% appearing once. The CDR3 loop spans 16 amino acids. CDR1 is SGHKS, CDR2 YYEKEE, per germline (reference sequence). J was trimmed by 0 bases and V by 5 bases; bases with no gene match: 7. Everyone who took part was roughly 18 to 89 years old, and they came from about two dozen US areas. Recovered participants had two consecutive negative NP/OP PCR tests, healthcare professional clearance, or symptom resolution.

Sequenced sample: PBMCs or T cells enriched from blood (not recorded which). This receptor was taken from a woman aged 30 to 39 who had recovered from COVID-19. The V and J genes are TRBV5-5 and TRBJ2-1, with 8 bases aligning to TRBD1. DNA of the CDR3: TGTGCCAGCAGTTACCGACAGGGGAGCTCCTACAATGAGCAGTTCTTC. This codes for CASSYRQGSSYNEQFF. Together with reference TRBV5-5 and TRBJ2-1, the CDR3 gives the full variable domain: DAGVTQSPTHLIKTRGQQVTLRCSPISGHKSVSWYQQVLGQGPQFIFQYYEKEERGRGNFPDRFSARQFPNYSSELNVNALLLGDSALYLCASSYRQGSSYNEQFFGPGTRLTVL.